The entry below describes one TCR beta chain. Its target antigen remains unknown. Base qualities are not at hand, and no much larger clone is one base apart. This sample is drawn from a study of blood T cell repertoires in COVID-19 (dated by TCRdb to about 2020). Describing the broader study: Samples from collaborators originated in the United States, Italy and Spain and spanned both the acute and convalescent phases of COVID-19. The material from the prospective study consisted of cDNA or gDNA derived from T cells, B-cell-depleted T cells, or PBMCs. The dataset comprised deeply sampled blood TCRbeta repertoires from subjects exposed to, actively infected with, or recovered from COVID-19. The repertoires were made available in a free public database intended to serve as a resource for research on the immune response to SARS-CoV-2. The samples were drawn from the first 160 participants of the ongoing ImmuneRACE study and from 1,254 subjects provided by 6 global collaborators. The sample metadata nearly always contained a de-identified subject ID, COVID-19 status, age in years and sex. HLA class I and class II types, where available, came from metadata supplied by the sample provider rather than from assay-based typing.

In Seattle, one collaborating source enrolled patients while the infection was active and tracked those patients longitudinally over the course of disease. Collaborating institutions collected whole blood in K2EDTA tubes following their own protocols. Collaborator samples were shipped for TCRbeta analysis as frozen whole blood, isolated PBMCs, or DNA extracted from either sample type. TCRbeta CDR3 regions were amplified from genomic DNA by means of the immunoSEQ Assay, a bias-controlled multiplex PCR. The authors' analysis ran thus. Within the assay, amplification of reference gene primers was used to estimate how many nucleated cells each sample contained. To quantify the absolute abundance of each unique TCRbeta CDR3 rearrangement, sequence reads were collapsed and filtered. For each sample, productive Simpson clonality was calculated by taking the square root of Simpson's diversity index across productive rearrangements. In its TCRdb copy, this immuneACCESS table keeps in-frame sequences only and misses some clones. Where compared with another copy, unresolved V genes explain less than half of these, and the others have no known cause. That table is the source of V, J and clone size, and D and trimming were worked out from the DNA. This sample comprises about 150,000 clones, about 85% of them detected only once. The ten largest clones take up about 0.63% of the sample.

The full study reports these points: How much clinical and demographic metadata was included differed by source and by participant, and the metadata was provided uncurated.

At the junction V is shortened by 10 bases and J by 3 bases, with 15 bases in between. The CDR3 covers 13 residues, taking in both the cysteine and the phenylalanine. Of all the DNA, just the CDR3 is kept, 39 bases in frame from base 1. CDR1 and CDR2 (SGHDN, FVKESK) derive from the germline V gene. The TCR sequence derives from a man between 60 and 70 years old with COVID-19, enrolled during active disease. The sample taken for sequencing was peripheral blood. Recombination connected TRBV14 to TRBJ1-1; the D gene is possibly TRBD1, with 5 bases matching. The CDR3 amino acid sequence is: CATSWSRDTEAFF. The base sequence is TGTGCCACCAGTTGGTCCAGGGACACTGAAGCTTTCTTT.